One sample yielded the 8 T cell receptor beta chains listed below, sequenced in a study of human T cells and chemical hapten exposure. TCRdb itself ran the RACE reads through MiXCR, one entry per CDR3 protein. Counted here are about 82,000 distinct CDR3 sequences, approximately 7% occurring once; the ten biggest clones make up 1% to 1.5%. Time point here: patch test 2, 6 weeks after DPC sensitization. Treatment in this sample: therapeutic diphenylcyclopropenone sensitization with weekly scalp DPC. The material sequenced was whole blood, taken in connection with sensitization to the hapten diphenylcyclopropenone (DPC). The receptors shown here come from a woman aged 25-40 years with alopecia areata. Some clones in this sample may be carry-over from other donors' samples.

J is TRBJ2-3 and V is TRBV7-2; the D gene is possibly TRBD1 (6 bases). Germline loops: CDR1 SGHTA, CDR2 FQGNSA. The CDR3 contains 13 residues. The germline V and J ends were trimmed by 2 bases and 5 bases, with 8 bases remaining between them. CDR3 loop: CASSLYREDTQYF. The DNA of the CDR3 is TGTGCCAGCAGCTTATACAGGGAAGATACGCAGTATTTT.

This clonotype has a count of ten or more. This rearrangement joins TRBV6-6 to TRBJ1-1; D ambiguous. Germline lookup yields CDR1 MNHNY and CDR2 SVGAGI (reference sequence). The CDR3 is 13 residues long. V was pared by 7 bases and J by 6 bases, with 15 bases between. The CDR3 region is CASTHTALPEAFF. The CDR3 DNA is TGTGCCAGCACACACACAGCATTACCTGAAGCTTTCTTT.

The rearrangement uses TRBV3-1 and TRBJ2-7, with 7 bases fitting TRBD2. CDR1 is LGHDT and CDR2 is YNNKEL in the germline V gene (reference sequence). The J segment lost 0 bases and the V segment lost 0 bases, leaving 8 bases of the junction unmatched. The length of the CDR3 is 17 residues. CDR3 region: CASSQEPAGYSSYEQYF. The CDR3, as DNA: TGTGCCAGCAGCCAAGAACCAGCGGGGTACAGCTCCTACGAGCAGTACTTC.

On this clonotype itself: Being one base from a much bigger clone, this may be a read error. The rearrangement uses TRBV30 and TRBJ1-3; maybe TRBD1 (5 bases). Germline CDR1 and CDR2: GTSNPN and SVGIG (reference sequence). Trimming took 2 bases from V and 0 from J, leaving 17 bases between them. The CDR3 spans 17 residues. The CDR3 bases are TGTGCCTGGAGTAGGTCGGGACTCCTATTCTCTGGAAACACCATATATTTT. This gives the protein CAWSRSGLLFSGNTIYF.

This clonotype was recorded at least ten times. This chain connects TRBV29-1 to TRBJ2-5; D is ambiguous. The V and J ends lost 8 bases and 1 base respectively, with 17 bases between them. The length of the CDR3 is 14 residues. The germline gives CDR1 SQVTM, CDR2 ANQGSEA. The CDR3 DNA follows: TGCAGCTCCAACTCGTTGGGGATCCAAGAGACCCAGTACTTC. Encoded protein: CSSNSLGIQETQYF.

A remark on this clonotype: A read error may produce the germline difference seen at one junction end. The rearrangement joins TRBV20-1 to TRBJ1-1, with D uncertain. Germline CDR1 and CDR2: DFQATT and SNEGSKA (reference sequence). This CDR3 region has 13 residues. The CDR3 DNA reads as TGCGGTGCTACAAGTAGGAAGAACACTGAAGCTTTCTTT. It translates to CGATSRKNTEAFF.

This clonotype was picked up a small number of times. The chain couples TRBV2 to TRBJ2-7, with no clear D. V was cut by 5 bases and J by 3 bases, with 11 bases left in between. There are 13 residues in the CDR3. The V gene's germline CDR1 is SNHLY and CDR2 FYNNEI. The CDR3 loop reads CASSPDPRYEQYF. CDR3 bases: TGTGCCAGCAGTCCTGACCCCCGCTACGAGCAGTACTTC.

The chain is built from TRBV5-1 and TRBJ2-5; TRBD2 matches 10 bases. This CDR3 is 17 amino acids long. Germline V gives CDR1 SGHRS, CDR2 YFSETQ. After removal of 0 bases from V and 4 bases from J, the junction contained 9 bases not matched to a gene. This chain's CDR3 is CASSLAPAVAGGETQYF. DNA for the CDR3: TGCGCCAGCAGCTTGGCCCCAGCTGTAGCGGGGGGAGAGACCCAGTACTTC.